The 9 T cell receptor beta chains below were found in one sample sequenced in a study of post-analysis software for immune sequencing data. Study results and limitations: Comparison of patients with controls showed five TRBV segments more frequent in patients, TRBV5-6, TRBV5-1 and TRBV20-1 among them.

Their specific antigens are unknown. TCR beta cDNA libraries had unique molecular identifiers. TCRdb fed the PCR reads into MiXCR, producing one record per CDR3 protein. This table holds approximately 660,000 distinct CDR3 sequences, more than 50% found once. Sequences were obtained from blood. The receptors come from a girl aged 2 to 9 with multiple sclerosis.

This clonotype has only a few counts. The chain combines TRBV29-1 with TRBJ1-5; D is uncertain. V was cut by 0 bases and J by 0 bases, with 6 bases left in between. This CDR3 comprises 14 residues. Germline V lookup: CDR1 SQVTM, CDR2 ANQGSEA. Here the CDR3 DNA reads TGCAGCGTTGAAGATGGGGATAGCAATCAGCCCCAGCATTTT. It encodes CSVEDGDSNQPQHF.

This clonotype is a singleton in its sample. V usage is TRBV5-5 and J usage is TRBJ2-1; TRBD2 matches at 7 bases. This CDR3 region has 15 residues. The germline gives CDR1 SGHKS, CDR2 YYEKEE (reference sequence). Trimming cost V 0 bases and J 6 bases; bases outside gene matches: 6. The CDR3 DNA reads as TGTGCCAGCAGCTTGGATGGATGGGGGGGCAATGAGCAGTTCTTC. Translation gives CASSLDGWGGNEQFF. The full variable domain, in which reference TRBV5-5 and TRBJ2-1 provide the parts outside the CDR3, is DAGVTQSPTHLIKTRGQQVTLRCSPISGHKSVSWYQQVLGQGPQFIFQYYEKEERGRGNFPDRFSARQFPNYSSELNVNALLLGDSALYLCASSLDGWGGNEQFFGPGTRLTVL.

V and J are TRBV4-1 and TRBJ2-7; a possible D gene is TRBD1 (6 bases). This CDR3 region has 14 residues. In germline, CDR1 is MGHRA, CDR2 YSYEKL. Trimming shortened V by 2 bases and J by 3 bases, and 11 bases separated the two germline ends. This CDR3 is CASSQRDKVYEQYF. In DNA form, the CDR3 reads TGCGCCAGCAGCCAACGGGACAAGGTCTACGAGCAGTACTTC.

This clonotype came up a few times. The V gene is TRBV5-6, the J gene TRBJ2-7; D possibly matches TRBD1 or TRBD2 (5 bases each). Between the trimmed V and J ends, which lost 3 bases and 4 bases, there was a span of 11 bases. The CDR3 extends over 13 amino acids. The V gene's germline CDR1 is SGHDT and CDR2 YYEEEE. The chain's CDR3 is CASSSTGGYEQYF. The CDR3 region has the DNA TGTGCCAGCAGCTCCACAGGAGGTTACGAGCAGTACTTC.

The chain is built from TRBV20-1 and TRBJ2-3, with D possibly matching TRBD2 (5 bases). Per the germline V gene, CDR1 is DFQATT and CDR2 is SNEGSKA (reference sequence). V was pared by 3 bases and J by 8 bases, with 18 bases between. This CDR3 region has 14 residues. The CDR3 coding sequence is TGCAGTGCTAGTGCAACCGGGAATGCGGGTACGCAGTATTTT. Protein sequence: CSASATGNAGTQYF.

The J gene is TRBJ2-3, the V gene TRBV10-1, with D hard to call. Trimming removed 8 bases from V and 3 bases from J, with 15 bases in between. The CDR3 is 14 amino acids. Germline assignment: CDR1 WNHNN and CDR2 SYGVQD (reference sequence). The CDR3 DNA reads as TGCGCCAGCTCCCCAGAGGTTGAGACAGATACGCAGTATTTT. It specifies CASSPEVETDTQYF.

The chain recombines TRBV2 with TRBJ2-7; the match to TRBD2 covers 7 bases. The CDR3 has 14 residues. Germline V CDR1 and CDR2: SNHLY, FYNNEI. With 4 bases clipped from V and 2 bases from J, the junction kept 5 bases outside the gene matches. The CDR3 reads CASSVTSATYEQYF. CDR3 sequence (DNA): TGTGCCAGCAGTGTTACTAGCGCGACCTACGAGCAGTACTTC.

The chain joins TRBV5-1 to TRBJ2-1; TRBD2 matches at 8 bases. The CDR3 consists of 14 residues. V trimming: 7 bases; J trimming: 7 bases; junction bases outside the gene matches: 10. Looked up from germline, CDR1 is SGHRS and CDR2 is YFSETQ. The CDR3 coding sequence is TGCGCCAGCGGCACATCCGGGACTAGTAATGAGCAGTTCTTC. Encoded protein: CASGTSGTSNEQFF.

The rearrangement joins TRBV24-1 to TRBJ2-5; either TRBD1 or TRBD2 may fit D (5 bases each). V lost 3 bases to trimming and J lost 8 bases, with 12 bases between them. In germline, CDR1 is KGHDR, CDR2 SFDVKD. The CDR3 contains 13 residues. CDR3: CATSDPGPRTQYF. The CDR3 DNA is TGTGCCACCAGTGATCCGGGACCCCGAACCCAGTACTTC.